The 6 T cell receptor beta chains below come from one sample, sequenced in a study of cytomegalovirus exposure and HLA in healthy donors. The study ran its PCR with 60 Vbeta and 13 Jbeta primers. Using immunoSEQ multiplex PCR, the repertoire was profiled, and TCRdb retains in-frame clones only, with some absent. Among under 110,000 clones, approximately 85% were seen once, and the ten largest hold about 3.8%. Material: PBMCs. These receptors came from a man younger than 45 in good health and CMV-seronegative.

The V gene is TRBV19, the J gene TRBJ1-2; 7 bases match TRBD1. The germline gives CDR1 LNHDA, CDR2 SQIVND (reference sequence). CDR3 size: 14 residues. Germline trimming cut 7 bases from V and 5 bases from J; bases unmatched to any gene: 10. The CDR3 region has the DNA TGTGCCAGTAAAATTAGACAGGGAGGATATGGCTACACCTTC. Translation: CASKIRQGGYGYTF. Together with reference TRBV19 and TRBJ1-2, the CDR3 gives the full variable domain: DGGITQSPKYLFRKEGQNVTLSCEQNLNHDAMYWYRQDPGQGLRLIYYSQIVNDFQKGDIAEGYSVSREKKESFPLTVTSAQKNPTAFYLCASKIRQGGYGYTFGSGTRLTVV.

This chain uses TRBV27 with TRBJ2-2, with a possible D match to TRBD2 (6 bases). Germline lookup yields CDR1 MNHEY and CDR2 SMNVEV (reference sequence). The germline V and J ends were trimmed by 5 bases and 7 bases, with 17 bases remaining between them. This CDR3 contains 15 residues. The CDR3 sequence: CASSVLGGNGGELFF. DNA for the CDR3: TGTGCCAGCAGTGTCCTGGGCGGGAATGGCGGGGAGCTGTTTTTT.

This rearrangement joins TRBV6-5 to TRBJ2-5; D possibly corresponds to TRBD1 (6 bases). CDR3 length: 13 amino acids. V gave up 6 bases and J gave up 4 bases, with 12 bases separating them. The germline gives CDR1 MNHEY, CDR2 SVGAGI. This CDR3 reads CASSRGQGETQYF. CDR3 coding DNA: TGTGCCAGCAGCCGGGGACAAGGAGAGACCCAGTACTTC.

The chain combines TRBV4-2 with TRBJ2-7, with a possible D match to TRBD1 (5 bases). V was trimmed by 1 base and J by 4 bases, leaving 17 bases between them. This CDR3 comprises 16 residues. From germline, CDR1 is LGHNA and CDR2 YNFKEQ. This CDR3 reads CASSQVWGNSGYEQYF. The CDR3 region has the DNA TGTGCCAGCAGCCAAGTATGGGGCAACTCGGGTTACGAGCAGTACTTC.

This clone was counted a single time. The chain recombines TRBV27 with TRBJ1-5, with 10 bases identical to TRBD1. Per the germline V gene, CDR1 is MNHEY and CDR2 is SMNVEV (reference sequence). V shed 6 bases and J 8 bases; nucleotides not matched to a gene: 10. This CDR3 has 15 residues. CDR3 bases: TGTGCCAGCAGCCCCTCGACAGGGGGCCGTGAGCCCCAGCATTTT. Its translation: CASSPSTGGREPQHF.

This chain's CDR3 is CASRPRTGNYGYTF. The CDR3 nucleotides are TGTGCCAGCAGACCCCGGACAGGGAACTATGGCTACACCTTC. The chain links TRBV28 to TRBJ1-2; 8 positions match TRBD1. V gave up 6 bases and J gave up 2 bases; unmatched junction bases: 5. Germline V gene sequence: CDR1 MDHEN, CDR2 SYDVKM. This CDR3 region has 14 residues.